This TCR beta chain stems from a study of blood T cell repertoires in COVID-19. Data came from immunoSEQ multiplex PCR; TCRdb stores just in-frame clones and leaves some out. The sample has 40,000 to 50,000 clones; approximately 80% are singletons. Material: peripheral blood. This TCR came from a man aged 70 or older with active or convalescent COVID-19.

CDR3 bases: TGTGCCAGCAGCAGATTACTTGGCGGGGGGGGACAAGAGACCCAGTACTTC. Residues: CASSRLLGGGGQETQYF. J is TRBJ2-5 and V is TRBV7-6, with 9 nucleotides matching TRBD2. Germline-derived CDR1 and CDR2 are SGHVS and FNYEAQ. CDR3 length: 17 residues. The V and J ends lost 5 bases and 2 bases, in that order; junction bases with no gene match: 12.